The present T cell receptor (beta chain) was sequenced within a study of T cell repertoires in cytomegalovirus infection (dated by TCRdb to between 2018 and 2021). Background for the entire study: Donor HLA type was relevant to the analysis, as public TCR beta signatures indicated carriage of CMV infection together with the matching HLA type.

Sequencing instrument: Illumina HiSeq 1500. Using fastp at Q25 and MiXCR, TCRdb reprocessed the public reads and kept productive beta chains. Every distinct CDR3 protein forms one entry, paired with its most common genes and DNA. The sample table holds about 600,000 distinct CDR3 sequences, of which approximately 24% were seen once. Jointly, the top ten make up roughly 8% of the sample. Taken from the germline V gene, the CDR1 and CDR2 loops are MDHEN and SYDVKM. The CDR3, cysteine through valine, is 11 amino acids long. Only the CDR3 part of the read is kept: 33 bases, read in frame from the first base. Trimming removed 6 bases from V and 7 bases from J, leaving 10 bases between the germline ends. Broader findings and caveats from the paper: Carriers of CMV infection plus the relevant HLA type were discriminated by the cumulative frequency of public TCR beta family members in the study cohort and in an independent 352-donor cohort. The ex vivo response was dominated by HLA-C-restricted CMV-specific TCR beta clonotypes, and the single most frequent clonotype in two of eight donors was supplied by these HLA-C-restricted clonotypes.

This clonotype has only a few counts. The clone's antigen remains unknown. Per-base qualities were not stored, and no clone one base away is much larger. The rearrangement joined TRBV28 to TRBJ2-7; 5 matching bases give a weak D call of TRBD1. The specimen was CD8+ T cells from PBMCs. This receptor was obtained from a human donor in good health (CMV status not recorded). Some clones in this sample may be carry-over from other donors' samples. CDR3 sequence: CASSQGWEQYV. The sequence in DNA is TGTGCCAGCAGCCAGGGCTGGGAGCAGTACGTC.